This TCR beta chain originates from a study of blood T cell repertoires in COVID-19. Study overall: The study drew acute and convalescent COVID-19 samples from the United States, Italy and Spain. The cDNA or gDNA used as material had been derived from T cells, B-cell-depleted T cells, or PBMCs.

The study recruited people aged roughly 18 to 100 years across approximately 24 US areas. The CDR3 extends over 14 amino acids. Germline values: CDR1 SGDLS, CDR2 YYNGEE. With 0 bases clipped from V and 8 bases from J, the junction kept 2 bases outside the gene matches. Study processing details: Quantification of nucleated cells was approximated via reference gene primer amplification. Clones were read by immunoSEQ multiplex PCR, and TCRdb kept only the in-frame ones, dropping some. That table is the source of V, J and clone size, and D and trimming were worked out from the DNA. Among approximately 450,000 clones listed, 70% to 90% were seen once.

The rearrangement links TRBV9 to TRBJ1-6; 7 bases are shared with TRBD1. Material for sequencing was PBMCs or T cells enriched from blood (not recorded which). The source of this sequence is a woman in her late teens or twenties with acute COVID-19. Here the CDR3 reads CASSVEGGDSPLHF. The CDR3 DNA reads as TGTGCCAGCAGCGTAGAAGGGGGCGATTCACCCCTCCACTTT.